These 8 T cell receptor beta chains were all obtained from the same sample, sequenced in a study of blood T cell repertoires in COVID-19 (dated by TCRdb to the early 2020s). Libraries were made using the immunoSEQ multiplex PCR assay. The table was pulled from immuneACCESS by TCRdb, which kept in-frame rearrangements only. Such tables lose some clones; where checked, under half of the loss comes from unresolved V genes, and the rest has no known cause. The sample records 100,000 to 150,000 clones, approximately 84% of which are singletons. Of the sample, under 1.5% falls within the top ten clones. Sequenced sample: peripheral blood. The receptor source for this set is a man aged 55 to 69 with acute or convalescent COVID-19.

The chain joins TRBV6-5 to TRBJ2-3, with 11 nucleotides matching TRBD2. Per the germline V gene, CDR1 is MNHEY and CDR2 is SVGAGI. This CDR3 comprises 16 residues. V lost 4 bases to trimming and J lost 2 bases; unmatched junction nucleotides: 5. The CDR3 DNA sequence: TGTGCCAGCAGTTCTTTAGCGGGAGGGGCCACAGATACGCAGTATTTT. Its translation is CASSSLAGGATDTQYF.

V is TRBV13 and J is TRBJ1-1; 8 nucleotides match TRBD1. CDR3 length equals 13 residues. Germline V gene sequence: CDR1 PRHDT, CDR2 FYEKMQ (reference sequence). Trimming took 10 bases from V and 6 from J; bases not matched to a gene: 10. CDR3 sequence (DNA): TGTGCCACCGCAAAAGCAGGGGGCCCTGAAGCTTTCTTT. As protein: CATAKAGGPEAFF.

The chain has TRBV11-1 and TRBJ2-1; 10 bases agree with TRBD2. J lost 4 bases, V lost 5 bases, and 2 bases had no gene match. There are 14 residues in the CDR3. Germline V gene sequence: CDR1 SGHAT, CDR2 FQDESV (reference sequence). The CDR3 nucleotides are TGTGCCAGCAGCCCTAGCGGGAGTTACAATGAGCAGTTCTTC. It is translated as CASSPSGSYNEQFF.

The chain links TRBV5-4 to TRBJ2-7, with TRBD1 matching 7 bases. V lost 0 bases to trimming and J lost 3 bases; unmatched junction nucleotides: 12. This CDR3 region has 17 residues. Germline loops: CDR1 SGHNT, CDR2 YYREEE (reference sequence). CDR3 amino acids: CASSLGAKGASGYEQYF. In nucleotides, the CDR3 is TGTGCCAGCAGCTTGGGGGCCAAGGGGGCGTCCGGCTACGAGCAGTACTTC.

The chain uses TRBV6-2 or TRBV6-3 and TRBJ2-6, with D perhaps TRBD1 (5 bases). Germline CDR1 is MNHEY and CDR2 is SVGEGT. Trimming left V 5 bases short and J 4 bases short, with 15 bases between. The CDR3 has 16 amino acids. The CDR3 nucleotides read TGTGCCAGCAGTCCCCTCCCAGGGTCAGGGGCCAACGTCCTGACTTTC. This sequence encodes CASSPLPGSGANVLTF.

V and J are TRBV5-5 and TRBJ2-2; possible D gene TRBD1, 6 bases. V shed 4 bases and J shed 6 bases, with 7 bases lying between them. The germline V gene encodes CDR1 SGHKS and CDR2 YYEKEE (reference sequence). The CDR3 spans 12 residues. CDR3 nucleotides: TGTGCCAGCAGCAACAGGGCCGGGGAGCTGTTTTTT. The encoded protein is CASSNRAGELFF.

A single count supports this clone. This chain joins TRBV27 and TRBJ2-2, with D perhaps matching TRBD2 (6 bases). The V gene's germline CDR1 is MNHEY and CDR2 SMNVEV (reference sequence). The CDR3 loop spans 15 amino acids. Trimming took off 8 bases at V and 1 base at J, with 14 bases between the two ends. The CDR3, as DNA: TGTGCCAGCCAAAATCGGGAGATGAACACCGGGGAGCTGTTTTTT. Its translation: CASQNREMNTGELFF.

The V call is TRBV6-6, the J call TRBJ1-6; 9 bases map to TRBD1. The CDR3 is 15 amino acids. The V gene's germline CDR1 is MNHNY and CDR2 SVGAGI (reference sequence). J was trimmed by 10 bases and V by 5 bases; bases with no gene match: 9. The CDR3 DNA reads TGTGCCAGCAGTCCCAAGGGACAGGGCTCCTCACCCCTCCACTTT. It yields the protein CASSPKGQGSSPLHF.